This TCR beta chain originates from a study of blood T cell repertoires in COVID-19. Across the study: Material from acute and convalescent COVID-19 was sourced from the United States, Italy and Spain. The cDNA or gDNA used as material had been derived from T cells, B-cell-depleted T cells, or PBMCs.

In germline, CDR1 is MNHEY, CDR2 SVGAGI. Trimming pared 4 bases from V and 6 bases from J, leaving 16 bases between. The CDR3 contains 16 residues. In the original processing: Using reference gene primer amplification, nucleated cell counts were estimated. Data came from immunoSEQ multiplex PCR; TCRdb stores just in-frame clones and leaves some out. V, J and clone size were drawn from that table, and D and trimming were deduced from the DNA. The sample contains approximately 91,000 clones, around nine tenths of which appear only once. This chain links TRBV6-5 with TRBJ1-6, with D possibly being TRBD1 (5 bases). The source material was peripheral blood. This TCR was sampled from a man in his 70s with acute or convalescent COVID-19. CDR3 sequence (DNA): TGTGCCAGCAGTTTGATGTCAAGGAGGGGTAATTCACCCCTCCACTTT. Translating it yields CASSLMSRRGNSPLHF.